This T cell receptor (beta chain) stems from a study of blood T cell repertoires in COVID-19. Sequencing was performed with immunoSEQ multiplex PCR; in TCRdb, only in-frame clones are kept and a portion is missing. This repertoire shows around 93,000 clones, approximately 87% found once; its top ten account for approximately 15%. The CDR3 runs 13 residues. Trimming removed 6 bases from V and 6 bases from J, with 14 bases in between. Germline-derived CDR1 and CDR2 are WNHNN and SYGVQD (reference sequence). This chain connects TRBV10-1 to TRBJ1-1, with D maybe TRBD1 (6 bases). This clonotype was obtained from a human donor in a cohort sampled during active COVID-19. Sequencing used peripheral blood. CDR3 amino acids: CASSENRVAEAFF. The CDR3 DNA reads as TGCGCCAGCAGCGAAAACAGGGTCGCTGAAGCTTTCTTT.